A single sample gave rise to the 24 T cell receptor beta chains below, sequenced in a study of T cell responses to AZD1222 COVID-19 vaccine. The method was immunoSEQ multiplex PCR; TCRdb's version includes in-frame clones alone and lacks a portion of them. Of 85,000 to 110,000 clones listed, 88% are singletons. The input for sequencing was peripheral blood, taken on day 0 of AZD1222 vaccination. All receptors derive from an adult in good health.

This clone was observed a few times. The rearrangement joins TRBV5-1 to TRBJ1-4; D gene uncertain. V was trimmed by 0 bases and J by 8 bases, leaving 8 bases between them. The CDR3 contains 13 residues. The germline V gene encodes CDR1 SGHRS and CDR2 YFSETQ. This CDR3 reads CASSLGLGEKLFF. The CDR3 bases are TGCGCCAGCAGCTTGGGACTGGGCGAAAAACTGTTTTTT.

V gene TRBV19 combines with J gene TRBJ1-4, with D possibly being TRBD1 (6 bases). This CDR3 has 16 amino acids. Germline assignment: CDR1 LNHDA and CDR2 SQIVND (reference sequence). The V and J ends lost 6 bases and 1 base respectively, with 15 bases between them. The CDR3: CASRPQGSRTNEKLFF. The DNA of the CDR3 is TGTGCCAGTAGACCTCAGGGGTCTCGAACTAATGAAAAACTGTTTTTT.

This CDR3 is CASGIGQGDNQPQHF. Written as DNA, the CDR3 is TGTGCTAGTGGCATCGGACAGGGGGACAATCAGCCCCAGCATTTT. This rearrangement joins TRBV12-5 to TRBJ1-5, with TRBD1 identical over 10 bases. With V trimmed by 6 bases and J by 3 bases, 5 bases remained unmatched. Germline values: CDR1 LGHNT, CDR2 FRNRAP. The CDR3 length is 15 residues.

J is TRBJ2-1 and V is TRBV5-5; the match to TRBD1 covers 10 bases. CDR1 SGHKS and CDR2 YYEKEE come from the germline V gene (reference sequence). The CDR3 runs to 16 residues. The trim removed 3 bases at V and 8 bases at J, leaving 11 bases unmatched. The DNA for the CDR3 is TGTGCCAGCAGCTACCCCGGGACAGGGGTCGGCCATGAGCAGTTCTTC. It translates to CASSYPGTGVGHEQFF.

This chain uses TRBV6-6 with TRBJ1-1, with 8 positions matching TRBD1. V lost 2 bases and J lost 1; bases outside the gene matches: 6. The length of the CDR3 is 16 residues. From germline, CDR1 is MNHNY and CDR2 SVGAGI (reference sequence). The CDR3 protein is CASSYPEGQANTEAFF. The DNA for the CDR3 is TGTGCCAGCAGTTACCCTGAGGGACAGGCGAACACTGAAGCTTTCTTT.

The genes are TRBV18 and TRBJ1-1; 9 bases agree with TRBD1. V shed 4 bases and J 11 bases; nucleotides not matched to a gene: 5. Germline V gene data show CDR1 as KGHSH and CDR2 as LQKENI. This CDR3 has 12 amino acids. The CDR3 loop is CASSHRQGEAFF. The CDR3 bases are TGTGCCAGCTCACACCGACAGGGGGAGGCTTTCTTT.

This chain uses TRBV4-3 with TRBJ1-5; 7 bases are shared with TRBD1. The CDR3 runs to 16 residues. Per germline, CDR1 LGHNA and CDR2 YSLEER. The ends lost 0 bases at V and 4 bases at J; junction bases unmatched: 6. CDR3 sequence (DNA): TGCGCCAGCAGCCAAGACATATGGGACAGAAATCAGCCCCAGCATTTT. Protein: CASSQDIWDRNQPQHF.

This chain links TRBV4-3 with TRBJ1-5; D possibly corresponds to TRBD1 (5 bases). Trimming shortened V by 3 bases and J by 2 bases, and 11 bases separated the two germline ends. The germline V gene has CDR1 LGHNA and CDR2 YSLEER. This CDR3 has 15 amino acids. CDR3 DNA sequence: TGCGCCAGCAGCCACACTGACAGTGGCAATCAGCCCCAGCATTTT. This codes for CASSHTDSGNQPQHF.

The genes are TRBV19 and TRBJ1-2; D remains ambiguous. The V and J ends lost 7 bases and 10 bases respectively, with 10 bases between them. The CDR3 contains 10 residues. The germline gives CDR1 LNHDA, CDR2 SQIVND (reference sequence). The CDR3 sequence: CASKFDVYTF. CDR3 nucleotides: TGTGCCAGTAAGTTTGATGTCTACACCTTC.

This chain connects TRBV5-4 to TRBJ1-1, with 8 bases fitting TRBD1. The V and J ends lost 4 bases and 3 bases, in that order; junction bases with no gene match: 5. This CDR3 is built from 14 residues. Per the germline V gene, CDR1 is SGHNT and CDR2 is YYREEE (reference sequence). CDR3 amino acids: CASSRTDRDTEAFF. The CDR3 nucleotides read TGTGCCAGCAGCCGTACGGACAGGGACACTGAAGCTTTCTTT. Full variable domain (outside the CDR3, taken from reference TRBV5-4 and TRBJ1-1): ETGVTQSPTHLIKTRGQQVTLRCSSQSGHNTVSWYQQALGQGPQFIFQYYREEENGRGNFPPRFSGLQFPNYSSELNVNALELDDSALYLCASSRTDRDTEAFFGQGTRLTVV.

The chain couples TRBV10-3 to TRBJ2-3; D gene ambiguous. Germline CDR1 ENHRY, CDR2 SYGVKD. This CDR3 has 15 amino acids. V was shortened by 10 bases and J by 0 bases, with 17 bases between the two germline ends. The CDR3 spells CASGKDRKSTDTQYF. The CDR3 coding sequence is TGTGCCAGCGGCAAAGACCGAAAGAGCACAGATACGCAGTATTTT.

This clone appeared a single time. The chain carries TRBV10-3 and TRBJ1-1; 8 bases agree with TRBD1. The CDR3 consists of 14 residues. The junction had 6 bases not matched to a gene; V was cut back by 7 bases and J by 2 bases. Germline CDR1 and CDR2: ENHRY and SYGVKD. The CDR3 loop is CAINGQGQNTEAFF. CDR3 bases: TGTGCCATCAACGGACAGGGTCAAAACACTGAAGCTTTCTTT.

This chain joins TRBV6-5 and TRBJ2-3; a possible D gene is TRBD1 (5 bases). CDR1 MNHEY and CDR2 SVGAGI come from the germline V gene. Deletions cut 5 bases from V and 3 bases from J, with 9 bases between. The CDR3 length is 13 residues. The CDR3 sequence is CASSPGWTDTQYF. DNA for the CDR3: TGTGCCAGCAGTCCAGGGTGGACAGATACGCAGTATTTT.

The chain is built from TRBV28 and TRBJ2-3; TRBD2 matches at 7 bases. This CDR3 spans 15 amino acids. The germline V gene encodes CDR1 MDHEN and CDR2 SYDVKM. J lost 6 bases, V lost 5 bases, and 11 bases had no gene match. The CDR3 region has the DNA TGTGCCAGCAGTCAAACCGGGGGGAGTTCCGATACGCAGTATTTT. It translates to CASSQTGGSSDTQYF.

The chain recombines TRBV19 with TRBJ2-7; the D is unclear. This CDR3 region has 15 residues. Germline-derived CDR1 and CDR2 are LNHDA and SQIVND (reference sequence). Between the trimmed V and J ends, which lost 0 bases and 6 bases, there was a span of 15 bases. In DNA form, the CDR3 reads TGTGCCAGTAGTATAGAGCCTTCTTTGGTTTCCGAGCAGTACTTC. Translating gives CASSIEPSLVSEQYF.

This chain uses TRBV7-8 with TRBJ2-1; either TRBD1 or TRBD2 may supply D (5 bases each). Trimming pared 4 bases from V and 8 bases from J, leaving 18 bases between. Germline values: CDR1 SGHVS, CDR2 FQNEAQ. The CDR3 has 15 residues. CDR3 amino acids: CASSSRDPPGDEQFF. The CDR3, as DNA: TGTGCCAGCAGCTCCCGGGACCCCCCGGGCGATGAGCAGTTCTTC.

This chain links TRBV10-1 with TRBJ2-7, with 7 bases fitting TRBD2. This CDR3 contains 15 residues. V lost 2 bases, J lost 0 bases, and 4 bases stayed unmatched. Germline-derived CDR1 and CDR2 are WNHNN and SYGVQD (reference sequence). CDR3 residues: CASSEGSSGSYEQYF. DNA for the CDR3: TGCGCCAGCAGTGAGGGGTCTAGCGGCTCCTACGAGCAGTACTTC.

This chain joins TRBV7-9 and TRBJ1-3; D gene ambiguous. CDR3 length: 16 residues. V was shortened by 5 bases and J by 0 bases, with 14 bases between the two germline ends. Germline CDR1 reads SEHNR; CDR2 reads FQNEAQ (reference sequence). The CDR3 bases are TGTGCCAGCAGCCAGGACCCACAGACCTCTGGAAACACCATATATTTT. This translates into CASSQDPQTSGNTIYF.

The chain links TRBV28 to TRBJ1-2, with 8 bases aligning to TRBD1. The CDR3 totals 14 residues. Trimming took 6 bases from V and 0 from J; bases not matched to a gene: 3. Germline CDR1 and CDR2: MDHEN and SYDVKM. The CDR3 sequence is CASRTGAANYGYTF. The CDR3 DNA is TGTGCCAGCAGGACAGGGGCGGCTAACTATGGCTACACCTTC.

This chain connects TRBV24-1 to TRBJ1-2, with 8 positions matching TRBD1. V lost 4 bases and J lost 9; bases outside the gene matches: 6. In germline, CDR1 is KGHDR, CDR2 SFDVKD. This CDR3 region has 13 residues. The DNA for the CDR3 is TGTGCCACCAGTGACGGACAGGGAGGAAGCTACACCTTC. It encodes CATSDGQGGSYTF.

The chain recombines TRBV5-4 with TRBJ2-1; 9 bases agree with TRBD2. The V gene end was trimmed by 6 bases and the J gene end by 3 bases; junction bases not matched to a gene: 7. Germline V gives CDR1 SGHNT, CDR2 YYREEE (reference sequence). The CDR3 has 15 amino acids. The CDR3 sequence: CASNSAGGSYNEQFF. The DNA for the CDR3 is TGTGCCAGCAACTCAGCGGGGGGCAGCTACAATGAGCAGTTCTTC.

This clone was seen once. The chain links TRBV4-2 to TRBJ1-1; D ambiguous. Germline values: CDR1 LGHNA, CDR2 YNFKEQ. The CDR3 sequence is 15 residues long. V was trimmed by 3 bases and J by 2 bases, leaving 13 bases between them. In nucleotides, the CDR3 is TGTGCCAGCAGCCAGGCTCAGACAAGCAACACTGAAGCTTTCTTT. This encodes CASSQAQTSNTEAFF.

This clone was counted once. The CDR3 protein is CASSPWGGDEKLFF. In nucleotides, the CDR3 is TGTGCCAGCAGCCCCTGGGGCGGAGATGAAAAACTGTTTTTT. This chain joins TRBV27 and TRBJ1-4; maybe TRBD1 (5 bases). Germline V gene lookup returns CDR1 MNHEY and CDR2 SMNVEV (reference sequence). V was trimmed by 6 bases and J by 6 bases, leaving 14 bases between them. This CDR3 region has 14 residues.

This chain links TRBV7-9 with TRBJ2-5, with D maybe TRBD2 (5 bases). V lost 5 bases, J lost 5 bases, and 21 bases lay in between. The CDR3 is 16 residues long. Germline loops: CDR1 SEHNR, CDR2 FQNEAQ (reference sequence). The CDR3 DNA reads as TGTGCCAGCAGCGGAGGAAGGGCAGCCCGAGGGGAGACCCAGTACTTC. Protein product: CASSGGRAARGETQYF. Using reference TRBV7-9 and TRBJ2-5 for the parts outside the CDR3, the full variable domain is DTGVSQNPRHKITKRGQNVTFRCDPISEHNRLYWYRQTLGQGPEFLTYFQNEAQLEKSRLLSDRFSAERPKGSFSTLEIQRTEQGDSAMYLCASSGGRAARGETQYFGPGTRLLVL.